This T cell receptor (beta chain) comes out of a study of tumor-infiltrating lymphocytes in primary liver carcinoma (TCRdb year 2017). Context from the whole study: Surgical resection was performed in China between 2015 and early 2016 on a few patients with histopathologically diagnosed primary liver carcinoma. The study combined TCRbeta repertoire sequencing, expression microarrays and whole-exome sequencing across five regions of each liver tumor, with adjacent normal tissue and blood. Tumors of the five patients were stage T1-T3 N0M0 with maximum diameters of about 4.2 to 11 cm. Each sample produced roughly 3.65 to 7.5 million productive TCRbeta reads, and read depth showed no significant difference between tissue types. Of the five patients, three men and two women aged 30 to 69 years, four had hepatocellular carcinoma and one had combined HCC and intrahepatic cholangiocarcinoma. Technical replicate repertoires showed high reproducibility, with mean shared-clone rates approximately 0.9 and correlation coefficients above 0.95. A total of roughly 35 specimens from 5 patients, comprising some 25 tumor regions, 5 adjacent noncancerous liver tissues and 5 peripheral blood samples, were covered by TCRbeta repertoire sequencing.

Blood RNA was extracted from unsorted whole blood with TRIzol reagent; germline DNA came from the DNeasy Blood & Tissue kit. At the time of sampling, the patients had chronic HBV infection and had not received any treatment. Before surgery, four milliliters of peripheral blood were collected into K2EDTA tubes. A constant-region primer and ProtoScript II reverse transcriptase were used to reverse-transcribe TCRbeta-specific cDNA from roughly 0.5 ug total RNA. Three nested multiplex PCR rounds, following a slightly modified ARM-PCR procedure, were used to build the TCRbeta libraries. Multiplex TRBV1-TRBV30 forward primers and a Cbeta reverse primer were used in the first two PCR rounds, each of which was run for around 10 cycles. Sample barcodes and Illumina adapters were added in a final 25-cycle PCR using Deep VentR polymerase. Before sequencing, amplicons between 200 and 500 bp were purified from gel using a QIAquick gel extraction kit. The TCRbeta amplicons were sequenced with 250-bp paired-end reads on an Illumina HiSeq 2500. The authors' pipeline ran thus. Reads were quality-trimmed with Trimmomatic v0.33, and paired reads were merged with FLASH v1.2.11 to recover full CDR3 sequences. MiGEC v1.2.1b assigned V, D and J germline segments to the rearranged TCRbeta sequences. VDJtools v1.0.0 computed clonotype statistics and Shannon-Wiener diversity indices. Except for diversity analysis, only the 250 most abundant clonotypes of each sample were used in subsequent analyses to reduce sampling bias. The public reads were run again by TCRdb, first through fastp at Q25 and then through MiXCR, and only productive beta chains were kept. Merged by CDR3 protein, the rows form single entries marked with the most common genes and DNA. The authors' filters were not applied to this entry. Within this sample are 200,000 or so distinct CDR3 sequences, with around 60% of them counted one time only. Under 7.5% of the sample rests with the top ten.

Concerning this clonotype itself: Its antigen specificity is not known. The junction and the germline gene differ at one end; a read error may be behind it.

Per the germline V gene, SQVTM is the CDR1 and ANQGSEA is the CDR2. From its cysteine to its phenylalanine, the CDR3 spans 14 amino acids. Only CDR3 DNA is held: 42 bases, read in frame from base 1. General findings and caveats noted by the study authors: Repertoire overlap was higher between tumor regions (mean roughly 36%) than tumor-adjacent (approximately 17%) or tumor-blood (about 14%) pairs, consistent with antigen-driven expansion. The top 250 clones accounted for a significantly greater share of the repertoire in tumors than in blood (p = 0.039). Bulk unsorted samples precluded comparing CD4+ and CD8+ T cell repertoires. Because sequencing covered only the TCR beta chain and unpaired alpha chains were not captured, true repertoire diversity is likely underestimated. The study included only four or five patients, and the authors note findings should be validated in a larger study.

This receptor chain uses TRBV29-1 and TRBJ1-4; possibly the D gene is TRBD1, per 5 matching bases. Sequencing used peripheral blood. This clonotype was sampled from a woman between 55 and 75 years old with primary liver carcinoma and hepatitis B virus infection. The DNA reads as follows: TGTAGCGTTGAAAAACGACAGTGGGGGGAAAAACTGTTTTTT. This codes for CSVEKRQWGEKLFF.